Listed below are T cell receptor beta chains from one sample, sequenced in a study of cytomegalovirus exposure and HLA in healthy donors. Profiling relied on immunoSEQ multiplex PCR, and the TCRdb table lists in-frame clones only, not all of them. The table lists about 190,000 clones, around 75% of them singletons. Sequenced material: PBMCs. These receptors were obtained from a woman in her 30s in good health and CMV-seropositive. CDR3s include the opening cysteine and the closing phenylalanine or tryptophan. The D gene is left open where the match is weak. Clone size is stated in some rows and not others, as once, few, many or a class when expanded.

J gene: TRBJ2-7
D gene: TRBD1
clone size: .
V gene: TRBV28
CDR3 protein: CASRGLRDRDEQYF
CDR3 DNA: TGTGCCAGCAGGGGACTCCGGGACAGGGACGAGCAGTACTTC

J gene: TRBJ2-7
D gene: TRBD2
clone size: .
V gene: TRBV4-1
CDR3 protein: CASSQVAGGYEQYF
CDR3 DNA: TGCGCCAGCAGCCAGGTAGCGGGAGGCTACGAGCAGTACTTC

J gene: TRBJ1-1
D gene: .
clone size: .
V gene: TRBV6-5
CDR3 protein: CASSYSRGEAFF
CDR3 DNA: TGTGCCAGCAGTTACTCAAGGGGTGAAGCTTTCTTT

J gene: TRBJ1-1
D gene: .
clone size: few
V gene: TRBV5-4
CDR3 protein: CASSPRPGETEAFF
CDR3 DNA: TGTGCCAGCAGCCCCCGGCCAGGGGAGACTGAAGCTTTCTTT

J gene: TRBJ2-4
D gene: .
clone size: .
V gene: TRBV7-9
CDR3 protein: CASSPSRGDKNIQYF
CDR3 DNA: TGTGCCAGCAGCCCCTCGCGGGGAGACAAAAACATTCAGTACTTC

J gene: TRBJ2-2
D gene: .
clone size: .
V gene: TRBV7-2
CDR3 protein: CASSQRHGTGELFF
CDR3 DNA: TGTGCCAGCAGCCAAAGACATGGAACCGGGGAGCTGTTTTTT

J gene: TRBJ2-7
D gene: .
clone size: .
V gene: TRBV6-5
CDR3 protein: CASSYKPFYSEQYF
CDR3 DNA: TGTGCCAGCAGTTACAAGCCTTTCTATAGCGAGCAGTACTTC

J gene: TRBJ2-1
D gene: TRBD1
clone size: few
V gene: TRBV7-8
CDR3 protein: CASSFPQGVNEQFF
CDR3 DNA: TGTGCCAGCAGCTTTCCCCAGGGGGTCAATGAGCAGTTCTTC

J gene: TRBJ2-2
D gene: .
clone size: few
V gene: TRBV12-5
CDR3 protein: CASGLVQTGELFF
CDR3 DNA: TGTGCTAGTGGTTTGGTACAAACCGGGGAGCTGTTTTTT

J gene: TRBJ2-7
D gene: .
clone size: few
V gene: TRBV19
CDR3 protein: CASSTDSLSYEQYF
CDR3 DNA: TGTGCCAGTAGTACGGACAGCTTATCCTACGAGCAGTACTTC

J gene: TRBJ2-3
D gene: TRBD2
clone size: few
V gene: TRBV5-1
CDR3 protein: CASSPRVAGGADTQYF
CDR3 DNA: TGCGCCAGCAGCCCGCGGGTAGCGGGAGGAGCAGATACGCAGTATTTT

J gene: TRBJ2-3
D gene: TRBD2
clone size: once
V gene: TRBV5-6
CDR3 protein: CASSFADKLAGGVPDTQYF
CDR3 DNA: TGTGCCAGCAGCTTTGCTGATAAACTAGCGGGAGGCGTCCCAGATACGCAGTATTTT

J gene: TRBJ2-1
D gene: TRBD1
clone size: .
V gene: TRBV19
CDR3 protein: CASSSLPGQGYNEQFF
CDR3 DNA: TGTGCCAGTAGTTCCCTTCCGGGACAGGGTTACAATGAGCAGTTCTTC

J gene: TRBJ2-3
D gene: TRBD2
clone size: .
V gene: TRBV18
CDR3 protein: CASSTVGLAGTDTQYF
CDR3 DNA: TGTGCCAGCTCTACTGTGGGACTAGCGGGCACAGATACGCAGTATTTT

J gene: TRBJ1-3
D gene: TRBD1
clone size: once
V gene: TRBV27
CDR3 protein: CASSFRLDRGSGNTIYF
CDR3 DNA: TGTGCCAGCAGTTTCCGCTTAGACAGGGGATCAGGAAACACCATATATTTT

J gene: TRBJ1-1
D gene: TRBD1
clone size: .
V gene: TRBV2
CDR3 protein: CASIKQGTPEAFF
CDR3 DNA: TGTGCCAGCATTAAACAGGGGACCCCTGAAGCTTTCTTT

J gene: TRBJ1-1
D gene: .
clone size: .
V gene: TRBV7-2
CDR3 protein: CASSRGQMNTEAFF
CDR3 DNA: TGTGCCAGCAGCCGTGGGCAGATGAACACTGAAGCTTTCTTT

J gene: TRBJ1-4
D gene: .
clone size: .
V gene: TRBV28
CDR3 protein: CASSPPRGKLFF
CDR3 DNA: TGTGCCAGCAGCCCCCCGAGAGGAAAACTGTTTTTT

J gene: TRBJ2-7
D gene: TRBD1
clone size: .
V gene: TRBV27
CDR3 protein: CASSEGTGKYF
CDR3 DNA: TGTGCCAGCAGTGAAGGGACAGGAAAGTACTTC

J gene: TRBJ2-1
D gene: .
clone size: .
V gene: TRBV7-9
CDR3 protein: CASSPNPVFVYNEQFF
CDR3 DNA: TGTGCCAGCAGCCCCAACCCGGTTTTTGTTTACAATGAGCAGTTCTTC

J gene: TRBJ2-2
D gene: TRBD2
clone size: once
V gene: TRBV7-6
CDR3 protein: CASSSLPGLAGNTGELFF
CDR3 DNA: TGTGCCAGCAGCTCGCTGCCGGGGTTAGCGGGAAACACCGGGGAGCTGTTTTTT

J gene: TRBJ2-5
D gene: .
clone size: .
V gene: TRBV27
CDR3 protein: CASSLRGRPGETQYF
CDR3 DNA: TGTGCCAGCAGTTTGAGAGGGAGGCCTGGCGAGACCCAGTACTTC

J gene: TRBJ1-2
D gene: TRBD1
clone size: .
V gene: TRBV6-5
CDR3 protein: CASSPPTGGYGYTF
CDR3 DNA: TGTGCCAGCAGCCCTCCGACAGGGGGCTATGGCTACACCTTC

J gene: TRBJ2-3
D gene: .
clone size: .
V gene: TRBV5-6
CDR3 protein: CASILTGPSTDTQYF
CDR3 DNA: TGTGCCAGCATCCTGACAGGTCCCAGCACAGATACGCAGTATTTT

J gene: TRBJ2-7
D gene: TRBD2
clone size: .
V gene: TRBV9
CDR3 protein: CASSPGTSGHEQYF
CDR3 DNA: TGTGCCAGCAGCCCCGGGACTAGCGGGCACGAGCAGTACTTC

J gene: TRBJ1-1
D gene: .
clone size: .
V gene: TRBV28
CDR3 protein: CASRAGTMNTEAFF
CDR3 DNA: TGTGCCAGCAGAGCCGGGACAATGAACACTGAAGCTTTCTTT

J gene: TRBJ1-1
D gene: .
clone size: .
V gene: TRBV5-4
CDR3 protein: CASSWGGVEAFF
CDR3 DNA: TGTGCCAGCAGCTGGGGGGGCGTGGAAGCTTTCTTT

J gene: TRBJ2-7
D gene: TRBD1
clone size: .
V gene: TRBV27
CDR3 protein: CASSLSTGGYYEQYF
CDR3 DNA: TGTGCCAGCAGTTTATCGACAGGGGGCTACTACGAGCAGTACTTC

J gene: TRBJ2-1
D gene: .
clone size: .
V gene: TRBV10-3
CDR3 protein: CAISQANQLYNEQFF
CDR3 DNA: TGTGCCATCAGTCAAGCAAACCAACTCTACAATGAGCAGTTCTTC

J gene: TRBJ2-1
D gene: .
clone size: once
V gene: TRBV6-1
CDR3 protein: CASSDYPTYNEQFF
CDR3 DNA: TGTGCCAGCAGTGACTATCCCACTTACAATGAGCAGTTCTTC

J gene: TRBJ1-5
D gene: TRBD1
clone size: .
V gene: TRBV4-1
CDR3 protein: CASSRGQGENQPQHF
CDR3 DNA: TGCGCCAGCAGCCGAGGACAGGGGGAAAATCAGCCCCAGCATTTT

J gene: TRBJ2-1
D gene: TRBD2
clone size: .
V gene: TRBV7-7
CDR3 protein: CASSLDVGGSSYNEQFF
CDR3 DNA: TGTGCTAGCAGCTTAGATGTCGGCGGGAGTTCCTACAATGAGCAGTTCTTC

J gene: TRBJ2-3
D gene: .
clone size: .
V gene: TRBV4-1
CDR3 protein: CASSQEGRSTDTQYF
CDR3 DNA: TGCGCCAGCAGCCAAGAGGGCAGGAGCACAGATACGCAGTATTTT

J gene: TRBJ2-1
D gene: .
clone size: .
V gene: TRBV4-2
CDR3 protein: CASSQDKYEQFF
CDR3 DNA: TGTGCCAGCAGCCAAGACAAATATGAGCAGTTCTTC

J gene: TRBJ2-1
D gene: TRBD2
clone size: .
V gene: TRBV11-3
CDR3 protein: CASSLGGGFSYNEQFF
CDR3 DNA: TGTGCCAGCAGCTTAGGCGGGGGATTCTCCTACAATGAGCAGTTCTTC

J gene: TRBJ2-7
D gene: .
clone size: .
V gene: TRBV4-2
CDR3 protein: CASSQEGVPGHANYEQYF
CDR3 DNA: TGTGCCAGCAGCCAAGAAGGGGTACCGGGCCATGCTAACTACGAGCAGTACTTC

J gene: TRBJ2-7
D gene: TRBD1
clone size: .
V gene: TRBV28
CDR3 protein: CASSLYRGQGAPITYEQYF
CDR3 DNA: TGTGCCAGCAGTTTATACCGGGGACAGGGGGCGCCCATAACCTACGAGCAGTACTTC

J gene: TRBJ1-2
D gene: .
clone size: .
V gene: TRBV28
CDR3 protein: CASSLEGRGYTF
CDR3 DNA: TGTGCCAGCAGTTTAGAGGGTAGGGGCTACACCTTC

J gene: TRBJ2-7
D gene: .
clone size: .
V gene: TRBV19
CDR3 protein: CASSTGAGYEQYF
CDR3 DNA: TGTGCCAGTAGTACTGGAGCGGGCTACGAGCAGTACTTC

J gene: TRBJ2-1
D gene: .
clone size: .
V gene: TRBV6-4
CDR3 protein: CASSGGPSVDEQFF
CDR3 DNA: TGTGCCAGCAGTGGAGGGCCGTCGGTCGATGAGCAGTTCTTC

J gene: TRBJ2-1
D gene: .
clone size: .
V gene: TRBV10-3
CDR3 protein: CAISESGGGSYNEQFF
CDR3 DNA: TGTGCCATCAGTGAGTCGGGAGGGGGGTCCTACAATGAGCAGTTCTTC

J gene: TRBJ1-5
D gene: TRBD1
clone size: .
V gene: TRBV7-9
CDR3 protein: CASSQGQGAVQPQHF
CDR3 DNA: TGTGCCAGCAGTCAAGGGCAGGGGGCTGTTCAGCCCCAGCATTTT

J gene: TRBJ2-1
D gene: .
clone size: .
V gene: TRBV20-1
CDR3 protein: CSARAEREQFF
CDR3 DNA: TGCAGTGCTAGAGCCGAGAGGGAGCAGTTCTTC

J gene: TRBJ2-3
D gene: TRBD1
clone size: .
V gene: TRBV28
CDR3 protein: CASSPEWAGGPDTQYF
CDR3 DNA: TGTGCCAGCAGTCCTGAGTGGGCAGGGGGTCCAGATACGCAGTATTTT

J gene: TRBJ1-1
D gene: .
clone size: .
V gene: TRBV19
CDR3 protein: CARANHLNTEAFF
CDR3 DNA: TGTGCCAGGGCCAACCACCTGAACACTGAAGCTTTCTTT

J gene: TRBJ2-3
D gene: TRBD2
clone size: .
V gene: TRBV7-9
CDR3 protein: CASSPRRLAASTDTQYF
CDR3 DNA: TGTGCCAGCAGCCCCCGCCGACTAGCGGCTAGCACAGATACGCAGTATTTT

J gene: TRBJ2-7
D gene: .
clone size: few
V gene: TRBV7-9
CDR3 protein: CASSLTSGFHEQYF
CDR3 DNA: TGTGCCAGCAGCTTAACCAGCGGCTTCCACGAGCAGTACTTC

J gene: TRBJ1-5
D gene: TRBD1
clone size: .
V gene: TRBV5-1
CDR3 protein: CASSLGQGYQPQHF
CDR3 DNA: TGCGCCAGCAGCCTGGGACAGGGTTATCAGCCCCAGCATTTT

J gene: TRBJ1-4
D gene: TRBD1
clone size: .
V gene: TRBV18
CDR3 protein: CASSGQGNEKLFF
CDR3 DNA: TGTGCCAGCTCCGGACAGGGAAATGAAAAACTGTTTTTT

J gene: TRBJ1-1
D gene: .
clone size: .
V gene: TRBV25-1
CDR3 protein: CASSDKDRRNTEAFF
CDR3 DNA: TGTGCCAGCAGTGACAAAGACAGGAGGAACACTGAAGCTTTCTTT

J gene: TRBJ2-7
D gene: TRBD1
clone size: .
V gene: TRBV29-1
CDR3 protein: CSVGSGGHEQYF
CDR3 DNA: TGCAGCGTGGGATCAGGGGGCCACGAGCAGTACTTC

J gene: TRBJ2-1
D gene: TRBD2
clone size: .
V gene: TRBV28
CDR3 protein: CASSELAGEVNEQFF
CDR3 DNA: TGTGCCAGCAGCGAACTAGCGGGAGAAGTCAATGAGCAGTTCTTC

J gene: TRBJ2-1
D gene: .
clone size: .
V gene: TRBV19
CDR3 protein: CASSPDRSSYNEQFF
CDR3 DNA: TGTGCCAGTAGTCCCGACAGGAGCTCCTACAATGAGCAGTTCTTC

J gene: TRBJ2-1
D gene: .
clone size: .
V gene: TRBV28
CDR3 protein: CASSFPSVREQTSSYNEQFF
CDR3 DNA: TGTGCCAGCAGTTTCCCATCAGTCCGGGAGCAGACGAGCTCCTACAATGAGCAGTTCTTC

J gene: TRBJ2-3
D gene: .
clone size: once
V gene: TRBV10-3
CDR3 protein: CAIRPNSPDTQYF
CDR3 DNA: TGTGCCATCAGACCTAATAGCCCAGATACGCAGTATTTT

J gene: TRBJ2-5
D gene: .
clone size: once
V gene: TRBV5-1
CDR3 protein: CASSLEPTIQETQYF
CDR3 DNA: TGCGCCAGCAGCTTGGAGCCAACTATCCAAGAGACCCAGTACTTC

J gene: TRBJ1-1
D gene: .
clone size: .
V gene: TRBV6-5
CDR3 protein: CASSYGSGNTEAFF
CDR3 DNA: TGTGCCAGCAGTTACGGAAGCGGAAACACTGAAGCTTTCTTT

J gene: TRBJ2-1
D gene: .
clone size: .
V gene: TRBV6-5
CDR3 protein: CASRDPAGGPSEQFF
CDR3 DNA: TGTGCCAGCAGAGACCCAGCCGGAGGGCCAAGTGAGCAGTTCTTC